Presented here are 11 T cell receptor beta chains from one specimen sequenced in a study of T cells in Graves' hyperthyroidism and ophthalmopathy. Amplification of TCR beta CDR3 regions used RNA as the template. HTBI primers were used for first-round RT-PCR of the TCR CDR3. TCRdb re-derived calls from the multiplex PCR reads in MiXCR, one entry per CDR3 protein. In the table there are around 55,000 distinct CDR3 sequences, 48% of which are singletons. The sequenced sample was blood. The receptors here all came from a woman aged 50 to 60 with Graves' ophthalmopathy.

By share, this clonotype counts as medium-sized. V and J are TRBV24-1 and TRBJ1-1; D gene ambiguous. The germline CDR1 and CDR2 sequences are KGHDR and SFDVKD. This CDR3 spans 12 amino acids. The germline V and J ends were trimmed by 1 base and 7 bases, with 6 bases remaining between them. The CDR3 DNA reads as TGTGCCACCAGTGATTTTCGGGGTGAAGCTTTCTTT. It translates to CATSDFRGEAFF.

This sequence joins TRBV6-1 and TRBJ2-7; 9 nucleotides agree with TRBD1. Germline lookup yields CDR1 MNHNS and CDR2 SASEGT. This CDR3 has 14 residues. The V segment lost 6 bases and the J segment 4 bases; nucleotides outside the gene matches: 7. Here the CDR3 reads CASRAGTGIYEQYF. The CDR3 region has the DNA TGTGCCAGCAGGGCCGGGACAGGGATTTACGAGCAGTACTTC.

On this clonotype: Germline and junction disagree at one end, which may indicate a read error. The chain joins TRBV15 to TRBJ2-2; D may match TRBD1 or TRBD2 (5 bases each). The germline V gene has CDR1 LNHNV and CDR2 YYDKDF (reference sequence). CDR3 length: 15 amino acids. The DNA of the CDR3 is TGTGCCACCAGCGCCCGACAGTTCCGGGCCGGGGAGCTGCTTTTT. Its protein is CATSARQFRAGELLF. Full variable domain (rest looked up from reference TRBV15 and TRBJ2-2): DAMVIQNPRYQVTQFGKPVTLSCSQTLNHNVMYWYQQKSSQAPKLLFHYYDKDFNNEADTPDNFQSRRPNTSFCFLDIRSPGLGDTAMYLCATSARQFRAGELLFGEGSRLTVL.

This clonotype was observed at least ten times. J is TRBJ2-3 and V is TRBV5-5; the match to TRBD1 covers 9 bases. CDR3 length: 14 amino acids. Losses at the gene ends were 6 bases for V and 3 bases for J; bases not matched to a gene: 5. The germline V gene has CDR1 SGHKS and CDR2 YYEKEE (reference sequence). The CDR3 spells CASNDRGITDTQYF. The CDR3, as DNA: TGTGCCAGCAACGACAGGGGGATTACAGATACGCAGTATTTT.

The chain links TRBV10-3 to TRBJ1-5; D gene uncertain. Germline CDR1 is ENHRY and CDR2 is SYGVKD. The CDR3 sequence is 13 residues long. V was pared by 1 base and J by 5 bases, with 6 bases between. CDR3 coding DNA: TGTGCCATCAGTGAGTGGGCAGATCAGCCCCAGCATTTT. Amino acids: CAISEWADQPQHF.

This clonotype was picked up one time. No conserved phenylalanine or tryptophan ends this CDR3, so it is likely a read error. The rearrangement joins TRBV20-1 to TRBJ1-5; tentative D call: TRBD1 (6 bases). Germline CDR1 reads DFQATT; CDR2 reads SNEGSKA (reference sequence). V was clipped by 3 bases and J by 10 bases, with 19 bases between them. The CDR3 sequence is 14 residues long. CDR3 residues: CSASVKGGAGPQHY. CDR3 coding DNA: TGCAGTGCTAGCGTTAAGGGGGGAGCAGGCCCCCAGCATTAT.

This clonotype appeared a few times. The rearrangement joins TRBV5-1 to TRBJ2-1, with 9 bases matching TRBD2. The CDR3 has 15 residues. The trim removed 2 bases at V and 10 bases at J, leaving 10 bases unmatched. The germline CDR1 and CDR2 sequences are SGHRS and YFSETQ. DNA for the CDR3: TGCGCCAGCAGCTTTAACGGCGGGAGGGCCTTGGAGCAGTTCTTC. Protein sequence: CASSFNGGRALEQFF.

By share of the sample, this clonotype is medium-sized. The chain links TRBV7-8 to TRBJ2-7, with TRBD2 matching over 9 bases. The CDR3 sequence is 15 residues long. Per the germline V gene, CDR1 is SGHVS and CDR2 is FQNEAQ. Losses at the gene ends were 5 bases for V and 3 bases for J; bases not matched to a gene: 8. In DNA, the CDR3 is TGTGCCAGCAGCGTATCCCGTAGCGGGAGCTACGAGCAGTACTTC. This sequence encodes CASSVSRSGSYEQYF.

There are many counts of this clonotype. The chain joins TRBV3-1 to TRBJ2-7; the match to TRBD2 covers 10 bases. Germline assignment: CDR1 LGHDT and CDR2 YNNKEL (reference sequence). The CDR3 has 15 residues. Germline trimming cut 4 bases from V and 5 bases from J; bases unmatched to any gene: 8. The DNA for the CDR3 is TGTGCCAGCAGCCGACCACTAGCGGGACGCAACGAGCAGTACTTC. Its protein is CASSRPLAGRNEQYF.

The V gene is TRBV7-2, the J gene TRBJ2-7, with 10 nucleotides matching TRBD1. Germline V CDR1 and CDR2: SGHTA, FQGNSA. V was pared by 5 bases and J by 3 bases, with 13 bases of the junction left unmatched. The CDR3 extends over 17 amino acids. The CDR3 loop reads CASSLPGQGDYGYEQYF. CDR3 DNA: TGTGCCAGCAGCCTACCCGGACAGGGGGACTATGGCTACGAGCAGTACTTC.

This clonotype was recorded at least ten times. The J gene is TRBJ2-2, the V gene TRBV12-3 or TRBV12-4; 8 bases map to TRBD1. The V and J ends lost 5 bases and 5 bases, in that order; junction bases with no gene match: 4. This CDR3 contains 14 residues. CDR3 amino acids: CASSQGARTGELFF. In DNA form, the CDR3 reads TGTGCCAGCAGTCAGGGGGCGCGGACCGGGGAGCTGTTTTTT.